A selection of T cell receptor beta chains follows, all from one sample in a study of blood T cell repertoires in COVID-19. Generated by immunoSEQ multiplex PCR, the TCRdb table keeps only in-frame clones and is missing some. The sample shows about 160,000 clones, roughly 93% of them seen only once. The sequenced sample consisted of peripheral blood. Receptors originate from a man younger than 30 with acute or convalescent COVID-19. Both conserved end residues are part of each CDR3. The D gene is left open where the match is weak. Rows give clone size only sometimes, using once, few, many, or a class for an expanded clone.

TRBJ2-5 | . | . | TRBV7-9 | TGTGCCAGCAGCTCCCCCCCACGGGGAGGAGACGGAGAGACCCAGTACTTC | CASSSPPRGGDGETQYF
TRBJ1-2 | . | TRBD1 | TRBV2 | TGTGCCGTCTCGCAGGGGGCGGTTGAGAACTTC | CAVSQGAVENF
TRBJ1-2 | few | TRBD1 | TRBV6-5 | TGTGCCAGCAGGACAGGGGGTGGCTACACCTTC | CASRTGGGYTF
TRBJ1-5 | . | . | TRBV27 | TGTGCCAGCAGTTTCCGGGGAATTGAGCCCCAGCATTTT | CASSFRGIEPQHF
TRBJ1-1 | . | . | TRBV29-1 | TGCAGCGTTGATCGACAGACGAACACTGAAGCTTTCTTT | CSVDRQTNTEAFF
TRBJ2-1 | . | TRBD2 | TRBV18 | TGTGCCAGCTCCCCAAAAGGAGCTAGTCTTAGCGGGGGAGTGGCCTACAATGAGCAGTTCTTC | CASSPKGASLSGGVAYNEQFF
TRBJ1-2 | . | TRBD1 | TRBV6-5 | TGTGCCAGCAGCCCGGGACAGGGGATGCACTATGGCTACACCTTC | CASSPGQGMHYGYTF
TRBJ2-7 | few | TRBD1 | TRBV27 | TGTGCCAGCAGGCCTACAGGGGGGCCCTCCTACGAGCAGTACTTC | CASRPTGGPSYEQYF
TRBJ1-4 | . | TRBD1 | TRBV3-1/TRBV3-2 | TGTGCCAGCAGCCAAGATAGAGCTGGGCAGGGGGATGGAAAACTGTTTTTT | CASSQDRAGQGDGKLFF
TRBJ2-7 | . | TRBD1 | TRBV6-5 | TGTGCCAGCAGTCTCGGACAGGTCAACTCCTACGAGCAGTACTTC | CASSLGQVNSYEQYF
TRBJ1-2 | . | . | TRBV4-1 | TGCGCCAGCAGCCAAGAAGGGCAGGGCGCTAACTATGGCTACACCTTC | CASSQEGQGANYGYTF
TRBJ2-3 | once | . | TRBV24-1 | TGTGCCACCAGTGATTACGGGTTATCTAGCACAGATACGCAGTATTTT | CATSDYGLSSTDTQYF
TRBJ1-1 | . | TRBD1 | TRBV3-1/TRBV3-2 | TGTGCCAGCAGCCAATGGGACAGGGATAACACTGAAGCTTTCTTT | CASSQWDRDNTEAFF
TRBJ2-1 | once | . | TRBV11-2 | TGTGCCAGCAGCTTAGATGGCTGGCGGGAGCAGTTCTTC | CASSLDGWREQFF
TRBJ1-2 | . | . | TRBV11-3 | TGTGCCAGCAGCTTAGGCAGGGTTCGCGTCTATGGCTACACCTTC | CASSLGRVRVYGYTF
TRBJ1-5 | . | . | TRBV3-1/TRBV3-2 | TGTGCCAGCAGCCAAGCGGGAGGGGGTAGCAATCAGCCCCAGCATTTT | CASSQAGGGSNQPQHF
TRBJ1-6 | . | TRBD1 | TRBV3-1/TRBV3-2 | TGTGCCAGCAGCCAATCCGGGACAGAGAGCTCACCCCTCCACTTT | CASSQSGTESSPLHF
TRBJ2-1 | . | . | TRBV6-5 | TGTGCCAGCGGGGGAGTGGGGGGTTACAATGAGCAGTTCTTC | CASGGVGGYNEQFF
TRBJ1-2 | . | . | TRBV30 | TGTGCCTGGAGTGTGGGGGGGCGCGGCTACACCTTC | CAWSVGGRGYTF
TRBJ1-5 | . | . | TRBV12-3/TRBV12-4 | TGTGCCAGCAGTTTGAAGGGGCTTCAGCCCCAGCATTTT | CASSLKGLQPQHF
TRBJ2-1 | . | TRBD2 | TRBV5-1 | TGCGCCAGCAGCTTGGGACTAGCAAATGAGCAGTTCTTC | CASSLGLANEQFF
TRBJ1-2 | . | TRBD1 | TRBV29-1 | TGCAGCGTCCGGCCCGGACAGGGGGTACTGAATGGCTACACCTTC | CSVRPGQGVLNGYTF
TRBJ2-7 | . | . | TRBV7-9 | TGTGCCAGCAGCCCAAACCGGACTTCCTACGAGCAGTACTTC | CASSPNRTSYEQYF